A selection of T cell receptor beta chains follows, all from one sample in a study of control samples from healthy donors and cancer patients. Only in-frame clones appear in the TCRdb table, and some are missing; sequencing was by immunoSEQ multiplex PCR. This sample has about 150,000 clones; roughly 89% occur once, and the top ten carry around 4.6%. Sequencing was performed on blood. These receptors all stem from a man aged 25-45 years in good health. Both conserved end residues are part of each CDR3. Each record gives: V gene, D gene, clone size, J gene, CDR3 DNA, CDR3 protein. D genes are given only for firm matches. Expanded clones are given a class, and other clones once, few, many or no size at all.

v_call: TRBV6-2/TRBV6-3
d_call: -
clone_size: -
j_call: TRBJ2-2
cdr3_nt: TGTGCCAGCAGCTGGGGACAGAACACCGGGGAGCTGTTTTTT
cdr3_aa: CASSWGQNTGELFF

v_call: TRBV9
d_call: TRBD2
clone_size: -
j_call: TRBJ2-7
cdr3_nt: TGTGCCAGCAGCCCCAGGGGACTAGCGGGAGACGAGCAGTACTTC
cdr3_aa: CASSPRGLAGDEQYF

v_call: TRBV6-2/TRBV6-3
d_call: TRBD2
clone_size: -
j_call: TRBJ2-1
cdr3_nt: TGTGCCAGCAGTCGTAGCGGGGGGGGTTACAATGAGCAGTTCTTC
cdr3_aa: CASSRSGGGYNEQFF

v_call: TRBV19
d_call: -
clone_size: -
j_call: TRBJ2-4
cdr3_nt: TGTGCCAGTAGTGAAGGGATCGCCAAAAACATTCAGTACTTC
cdr3_aa: CASSEGIAKNIQYF

v_call: TRBV15
d_call: TRBD1
clone_size: -
j_call: TRBJ2-2
cdr3_nt: TGTGCCACCAGCAGCCTTCCAGGGGGCACCGGGGAGCTGTTTTTT
cdr3_aa: CATSSLPGGTGELFF

v_call: TRBV7-6
d_call: TRBD2
clone_size: -
j_call: TRBJ2-7
cdr3_nt: TGTGCCAGCAGCCTAAGCTCGGGGGGGTCACTCTACGAGCAGTACTTC
cdr3_aa: CASSLSSGGSLYEQYF

v_call: TRBV5-8
d_call: TRBD1
clone_size: few
j_call: TRBJ1-1
cdr3_nt: TGTGCCAGCAGCGAAGACAGGGGATTACAAGTGCTCTTT
cdr3_aa: CASSEDRGLQVLF

v_call: TRBV6-2/TRBV6-3
d_call: -
clone_size: once
j_call: TRBJ2-4
cdr3_nt: TGTGCCAGCAGTTACTCAGAACAGGGTGAGGGAAACATTCAGTACTTC
cdr3_aa: CASSYSEQGEGNIQYF

v_call: TRBV19
d_call: -
clone_size: -
j_call: TRBJ2-7
cdr3_nt: TGTGCCACCGCTCCCGGAGGGCGGAACTACGAGCAGTACTTC
cdr3_aa: CATAPGGRNYEQYF

v_call: TRBV29-1
d_call: TRBD1
clone_size: -
j_call: TRBJ2-2
cdr3_nt: TGCAGCGTCAACCGGGACAGGGAGCGGGGGGAGCTGTTTTTT
cdr3_aa: CSVNRDRERGELFF

v_call: TRBV4-1
d_call: -
clone_size: -
j_call: TRBJ1-3
cdr3_nt: TGCGCCAGCAGCCAAGCCAGGGGAGACTCTGGAAACACCATATATTTT
cdr3_aa: CASSQARGDSGNTIYF

v_call: TRBV4-2
d_call: -
clone_size: -
j_call: TRBJ1-1
cdr3_nt: TGTGCCAGCAGCCAAGGCGGAGGGGGGGCGAACACTGAAGCTTTCTTT
cdr3_aa: CASSQGGGGANTEAFF

v_call: TRBV6-6
d_call: TRBD2
clone_size: -
j_call: TRBJ2-7
cdr3_nt: TGTGCCAGCAGTCCAGGGACTAGCGGCTACGAGCAGTACTTC
cdr3_aa: CASSPGTSGYEQYF

v_call: TRBV20-1
d_call: -
clone_size: -
j_call: TRBJ2-3
cdr3_nt: TGCAGTGCTACGACAGGAGATACGCAGTATTTT
cdr3_aa: CSATTGDTQYF

v_call: TRBV4-3
d_call: -
clone_size: -
j_call: TRBJ1-1
cdr3_nt: TGCGCCAGCAGTCCCAGAACGGCATTGAACACTGAAGCTTTCTTT
cdr3_aa: CASSPRTALNTEAFF